Following are 16 T cell receptor beta chains from one sample sequenced in a study of cytomegalovirus exposure and HLA in healthy donors. In the PCR, 60 Vbeta and 13 Jbeta primers were used. Clones were sequenced by immunoSEQ multiplex PCR, and TCRdb holds only the in-frame ones, with some missing. In the table there are 140,000 or so clones, roughly four fifths of which are singletons. Sequencing input: PBMCs. Receptors were obtained from a woman in her sixties or seventies in good health and CMV-seropositive.

There are a few counts of this clone. This chain links TRBV5-1 with TRBJ2-3; D perhaps matches TRBD1 (5 bases). Trimming stripped 5 bases from V and 3 bases from J, with 10 bases between. Germline CDR1 and CDR2: SGHRS and YFSETQ. The length of the CDR3 is 13 residues. The CDR3, as DNA: TGCGCCAGCAGTAACCAGGGAACAGATACGCAGTATTTT. It specifies CASSNQGTDTQYF.

The J gene is TRBJ2-3, the V gene TRBV7-2, with 7 bases fitting TRBD2. From germline, CDR1 is SGHTA and CDR2 FQGNSA. The CDR3 is 15 amino acids. After removal of 6 bases from V and 8 bases from J, the junction contained 14 bases not matched to a gene. The DNA of the CDR3 is TGTGCCAGCAGGTTGGAGGCGGGAGAGAGGAGTACGCAGTATTTT. Translating gives CASRLEAGERSTQYF.

This clone was found a few times. The chain is built from TRBV6-6 and TRBJ2-7; possibly TRBD2 for D (6 bases). This CDR3 comprises 14 residues. Deletions cut 3 bases from V and 2 bases from J, with 11 bases between. The V gene's germline CDR1 is MNHNY and CDR2 SVGAGI (reference sequence). The CDR3 nucleotides read TGTGCCAGCAGTTATACTTCGGGGGCCTACGAGCAGTACTTC. It specifies CASSYTSGAYEQYF.

This chain joins TRBV7-2 and TRBJ2-3; D gene ambiguous. The V end lost 6 bases, the J end lost 4 bases, and 8 bases lay between the germline ends. This CDR3 spans 12 amino acids. In germline, CDR1 is SGHTA, CDR2 FQGNSA. CDR3 loop: CASSPYADTQYF. The CDR3 DNA reads as TGTGCCAGCAGTCCGTATGCAGATACGCAGTATTTT. Complete variable domain (other parts from reference TRBV7-2 and TRBJ2-3): GAGVSQSPSNKVTEKGKDVELRCDPISGHTALYWYRQSLGQGLEFLIYFQGNSAPDKSGLPSDRFSAERTGGSVSTLTIQRTQQEDSAVYLCASSPYADTQYFGPGTRLTVL.

This clone was observed a single time. The rearrangement joins TRBV15 to TRBJ2-1, with 13 bases that match TRBD2. CDR3 length equals 16 residues. V shed 3 bases, J shed 9 bases, and the junction held 8 bases outside the gene matches. Germline V gives CDR1 LNHNV, CDR2 YYDKDF (reference sequence). The CDR3 sequence: CATSSLGTSGMVEQFF. The DNA for the CDR3 is TGTGCCACCAGCAGTCTCGGGACTAGCGGGATGGTTGAGCAGTTCTTC.

This chain uses TRBV5-1 with TRBJ2-1, with TRBD2 matching over 11 bases. The CDR3 has 15 residues. Germline V gene sequence: CDR1 SGHRS, CDR2 YFSETQ. Germline trimming cut 2 bases from V and 7 bases from J; bases unmatched to any gene: 5. CDR3 in DNA: TGCGCCAGCAGCTTCGGTAGCGGGAGGGGTAATGAGCAGTTCTTC. Its translation: CASSFGSGRGNEQFF.

The rearrangement links TRBV10-3 to TRBJ2-5; weak D call: TRBD1 (6 bases). This CDR3 contains 14 residues. Trimming pared 7 bases from V and 1 base from J, leaving 13 bases between. CDR1 is ENHRY, CDR2 SYGVKD, per germline. The CDR3 is CAITGDLSQETQYF. The CDR3 DNA follows: TGTGCCATCACAGGGGATTTATCCCAAGAGACCCAGTACTTC.

This rearrangement joins TRBV15 to TRBJ2-1, with a tentative D call TRBD1 (5 bases). CDR1 is LNHNV, CDR2 YYDKDF, per germline (reference sequence). Between the trimmed V and J ends, which lost 5 bases and 0 bases, there was a span of 14 bases. The CDR3 spans 16 residues. CDR3 sequence reads: CATSGRGLGSYNEQFF. In DNA, the CDR3 is TGTGCCACCAGCGGTAGGGGTTTGGGCTCCTACAATGAGCAGTTCTTC.

To note about this clone: Because it lacks the conserved phenylalanine or tryptophan at the end, this CDR3 is likely a read error. This chain links TRBV10-2 with TRBJ1-5; weak D call: TRBD1 (6 bases). Deletions cut 7 bases from V and 8 bases from J, with 15 bases between. Germline lookup yields CDR1 WSHSY and CDR2 SAAADI. This CDR3 is 13 amino acids long. In DNA form, the CDR3 reads TGCGCCAGCACGACAGGATGGGATAAGCCCCAGCATGTT. The encoded protein is CASTTGWDKPQHV.

The J gene is TRBJ1-4, the V gene TRBV28, with D possibly matching TRBD1 (5 bases). CDR3 length: 14 amino acids. In germline, CDR1 is MDHEN, CDR2 SYDVKM. V shed 6 bases and J shed 8 bases, with 16 bases lying between them. CDR3 sequence reads: CASSPGGGREKLFF. CDR3 bases: TGTGCCAGCAGCCCCGGGGGGGGTCGGGAAAAACTGTTTTTT. The whole variable domain, filled in from reference TRBV28 and TRBJ1-4, reads DVKVTQSSRYLVKRTGEKVFLECVQDMDHENMFWYRQDPGLGLRLIYFSYDVKMKEKGDIPEGYSVSREKKERFSLILESASTNQTSMYLCASSPGGGREKLFFGSGTQLSVL.

The CDR3 loop reads CASSRVAALQETQYF. CDR3 bases: TGCGCCAGCAGCCGAGTAGCGGCCCTCCAAGAGACCCAGTACTTC. The rearrangement joins TRBV4-1 to TRBJ2-5; tentatively, D is TRBD2 (6 bases). Germline-derived CDR1 and CDR2 are MGHRA and YSYEKL. With 4 bases removed from V and 1 base from J, the gap between germline ends came to 13 bases. The CDR3 runs to 15 residues.

The chain combines TRBV7-9 with TRBJ2-7; no firm D call. Per the germline V gene, CDR1 is SEHNR and CDR2 is FQNEAQ (reference sequence). This CDR3 spans 16 amino acids. V dropped 1 base and J dropped 0 bases, with 13 bases sitting between them. CDR3 bases: TGTGCCAGCAGCTTAGGTCTAGGCCGTAGCTCCTACGAGCAGTACTTC. Protein: CASSLGLGRSSYEQYF. Looking up the rest from reference TRBV7-9 and TRBJ2-7 gives the full variable domain: DTGVSQNPRHKITKRGQNVTFRCDPISEHNRLYWYRQTLGQGPEFLTYFQNEAQLEKSRLLSDRFSAERPKGSFSTLEIQRTEQGDSAMYLCASSLGLGRSSYEQYFGPGTRLTVT.

V is TRBV10-3 and J is TRBJ1-5; D is possibly TRBD1 (5 bases). The CDR3 loop spans 14 amino acids. Germline CDR1 reads ENHRY; CDR2 reads SYGVKD. Trimming removed 2 bases at V and 4 bases at J, with 9 bases between. CDR3 amino acids: CAISESGGNQPQHF. CDR3 nucleotides: TGTGCCATCAGTGAGAGTGGGGGGAATCAGCCCCAGCATTTT.

The rearrangement joins TRBV5-4 to TRBJ1-1; D is possibly TRBD1 (5 bases). V lost 4 bases to trimming and J lost 1 base, with 11 bases between them. Germline CDR1 reads SGHNT; CDR2 reads YYREEE (reference sequence). The CDR3 loop spans 14 amino acids. The CDR3 loop reads CASSPGRGNTEAFF. CDR3 DNA sequence: TGTGCCAGCAGCCCCGGAAGGGGGAACACTGAAGCTTTCTTT.

CDR3 amino acids: CASSLNRRETQYF. DNA for the CDR3: TGTGCCAGCAGCTTGAACAGGCGAGAGACCCAGTACTTC. This chain links TRBV7-3 with TRBJ2-5; the D gene is possibly TRBD1 (5 bases). The CDR3 totals 13 residues. Trimming cost V 3 bases and J 4 bases, with 9 bases left between them. The germline CDR1 and CDR2 sequences are SGHTA and FQGTGA.

This clone has just one count. The V gene is TRBV7-9, the J gene TRBJ1-1, with 8 nucleotides matching TRBD1. CDR3 length: 15 amino acids. CDR1 SEHNR and CDR2 FQNEAQ come from the germline V gene (reference sequence). Trimming cost V 5 bases and J 1 base; bases outside gene matches: 6. CDR3 residues: CASSLGQARNTEAFF. The CDR3 DNA follows: TGTGCCAGCAGCCTGGGACAGGCGAGGAACACTGAAGCTTTCTTT.